Listed below are T cell receptor beta chains from one sample, sequenced in a study of CXCR3-negative and CXCR3-positive naive CD8 T cells. Following a re-call of the 5' RACE reads, TCRdb has one entry per CDR3 protein and lacks DNA. This table lists 92,000 or so distinct CDR3 sequences. Specimen: naive CXCR3- CD8+ T cells from blood. The receptors come from a human donor in good health. Some clones in this sample may be carry-over from other donors' samples. Both conserved end residues are part of each CDR3. Fields, in order: J gene, V gene, CDR3 protein.

TRBJ1-1 TRBV19 CASMGDEGWKAFF
TRBJ2-7 TRBV29-1 CSASSPLTYEQYF
TRBJ1-1 TRBV5-1 CASSSLTGNSGTEAFF
TRBJ2-2 TRBV6-6 CATKGLPTGTGELFF
TRBJ2-7 TRBV4-3 CASSQEVRVGHEQYF
TRBJ2-1 TRBV6-6 CASNELAGVDNEQFF
TRBJ2-2 TRBV15 CATSLSGDRAGELFF
TRBJ2-5 TRBV7-6 CASSSTHGPAWETQYF
TRBJ2-3 TRBV6-5 CASSLSGTDTQYF
TRBJ1-2 TRBV30 CAWVGPETNYGYTF
TRBJ2-1 TRBV9 CASSVGLELYNEQFF
TRBJ2-7 TRBV4-3 CASSQERGGYEQYF
TRBJ2-5 TRBV12-3/TRBV12-4 CASSRTVRDLGQETQYF
TRBJ1-1 TRBV20-1 CSDYPDRENTEAFF
TRBJ2-1 TRBV6-5 CASSYGAVSYNEQFF
TRBJ2-7 TRBV5-1 CASKGDYEQYF
TRBJ2-7 TRBV7-9 CASSFTGYEQYF
TRBJ2-1 TRBV29-1 CSVTSLEVGEQFF
TRBJ2-7 TRBV7-9 CASSAEIRGADEQYF
TRBJ2-1 TRBV27 CASRPGLAHNEQFF
TRBJ2-1 TRBV7-2 CASSQQGSYNEQFF
TRBJ1-2 TRBV20-1 CSARDKKASGDPYGYTF
TRBJ2-1 TRBV6-1 CASSEALVGLNEQFF
TRBJ2-7 TRBV14 CASSQSDYEQYF
TRBJ2-5 TRBV19 CASSGREGETQYF
TRBJ1-2 TRBV29-1 CSVGTGDGYTF
TRBJ2-7 TRBV7-2 CASSLDPLGSYEQYF
TRBJ2-3 TRBV29-1 CSALIGDTDTQYF
TRBJ1-1 TRBV20-1 CSARDYTEAFF
TRBJ2-3 TRBV29-1 CSVVKQATQYF
TRBJ1-2 TRBV4-2 CASSQEGYEGYYGYTF
TRBJ2-1 TRBV7-3 CASSLGQGVNEQFF
TRBJ2-1 TRBV10-3 CAISDGPYNEQFF
TRBJ1-1 TRBV13 CASSDSPGRNTEAFF
TRBJ2-2 TRBV7-3 CASSPPGAGPNTGELFF
TRBJ2-5 TRBV6-6 CASRDFPLQETQYF